A single sample gave rise to the 6 T cell receptor beta chains below, sequenced in a study of blood T cell repertoires in COVID-19. Sequenced by immunoSEQ multiplex PCR; TCRdb stores in-frame clones only, minus some. The data contain approximately 430,000 clones, roughly 90% of them seen just once; the ten biggest clones take up more than 1.4%. Sequencing input: peripheral blood. These receptors all stem from a woman aged 25 to 39 with active or convalescent COVID-19.

The rearrangement links TRBV5-1 to TRBJ2-5, with D uncertain. Germline CDR1 and CDR2: SGHRS and YFSETQ. V lost 4 bases to trimming and J lost 5 bases, with 21 bases between them. The CDR3 runs to 16 residues. The CDR3 protein is CASSLAITTGGETQYF. The CDR3 DNA reads TGCGCCAGCAGCCTGGCCATTACTACCGGTGGGGAGACCCAGTACTTC.

The gene calls are TRBV11-2 and TRBJ2-1; no reliable D call. Germline CDR1 is SGHAT and CDR2 is FQNNGV. V gave up 3 bases and J gave up 9 bases, with 15 bases separating them. The CDR3 contains 14 residues. CDR3 in amino acids: CASSFSVLGVEQFF. The CDR3 nucleotides are TGTGCCAGCAGCTTTTCCGTCCTTGGAGTTGAGCAGTTCTTC.

This clone has a single count. The V gene is TRBV7-6, the J gene TRBJ1-4; 8 positions match TRBD1. J was trimmed by 7 bases and V by 2 bases; bases with no gene match: 3. Germline V CDR1 and CDR2: SGHVS, FNYEAQ. This CDR3 has 14 amino acids. DNA for the CDR3: TGTGCCAGCAGCTTAACAGGGGGTGCTGAAAAACTGTTTTTT. Translation gives CASSLTGGAEKLFF.

The chain has TRBV2 and TRBJ1-2, with D maybe TRBD1 (6 bases). V was pared by 0 bases and J by 7 bases, with 21 bases between. This CDR3 region has 17 residues. Germline values: CDR1 SNHLY, CDR2 FYNNEI. The CDR3 DNA reads as TGTGCCAGCAGTGAAGCGCTGGTTGTCCAGGGGATTTCTGGCTACACCTTC. This encodes CASSEALVVQGISGYTF.

The chain joins TRBV29-1 to TRBJ2-2; 9 bases map to TRBD1. Germline V CDR1 and CDR2: SQVTM, ANQGSEA. The CDR3 totals 14 residues. Trimming took 4 bases from V and 4 from J; bases not matched to a gene: 4. This CDR3 reads CSVAQGAPTGELFF. The CDR3 coding sequence is TGCAGCGTTGCACAGGGGGCCCCCACCGGGGAGCTGTTTTTT.

CDR3 residues: CASSLLGGGTEAFF. In nucleotides, the CDR3 is TGTGCCAGCAGCTTATTAGGGGGGGGCACTGAAGCTTTCTTT. The chain uses TRBV13 and TRBJ1-1; a possible D gene is TRBD1 (6 bases). Germline values: CDR1 PRHDT, CDR2 FYEKMQ (reference sequence). The germline V and J ends were trimmed by 2 bases and 4 bases, with 11 bases remaining between them. The CDR3 has 14 amino acids.